Here is one TCR beta chain with its context. Germline V gene lookup returns CDR1 SGHTA and CDR2 FQGNSA. With 3 bases clipped from V and 3 bases from J, the junction kept 4 bases outside the gene matches. The CDR3 has 15 residues. TCRdb's copy holds only in-frame clones and misses some; the assay was immunoSEQ multiplex PCR. The sample shows around 74,000 clones, roughly 85% of them seen only once. This sample was included in a study of OX40 agonist ivuxolimab in advanced cancers. The TCR sequence derives from an adult with an advanced solid tumor such as melanoma, head and neck, liver or kidney cancer. The material sequenced was CD4+ or CD8+ T cells sorted from blood, taken in a trial of the OX40 agonist ivuxolimab. The chain has TRBV7-2 and TRBJ1-4; 7 bases map to TRBD1. CDR3 sequence reads: CASSFNRGANEKLFF. Written as DNA, the CDR3 is TGTGCCAGCAGCTTTAACAGGGGTGCTAATGAAAAACTGTTTTTT.